What follows are 6 T cell receptor beta chains derived from one specimen sequenced in a study of response to subunit inactivated influenza vaccine. TCRdb processed the RT-PCR reads anew with MiXCR; each CDR3 protein has one entry. The data hold about 830,000 distinct CDR3 sequences, with around 20% observed a single time. The sequenced sample was PBMCs from blood, obtained 5 days after vaccination. These receptors came from a man aged 45-65 years who received an inactivated influenza vaccine.

The chain is built from TRBV12-3 or TRBV12-4 and TRBJ2-1, with 7 positions matching TRBD1. After removal of 5 bases from V and 5 bases from J, the junction contained 6 bases not matched to a gene. The CDR3 is made up of 14 amino acids. This CDR3 reads CASSNPTGDNEQFF. The CDR3 DNA follows: TGTGCCAGCAGTAACCCTACAGGGGACAATGAGCAGTTCTTC.

The sample holds many counts of this clonotype. The V and J genes are TRBV12-3 or TRBV12-4 and TRBJ1-6, with D possibly TRBD1 on 5 matching bases. Trimming took 3 bases from V and 7 from J, leaving 19 bases between them. CDR3 length: 17 residues. In DNA, the CDR3 is TGTGCCAGCAGTTTTGTTAGGCAGGGAGGGATCAATTCACCCCTCCACTTT. Amino acids: CASSFVRQGGINSPLHF.

Only a few counts were recorded for this clonotype. The chain employs TRBV4-2 and TRBJ2-6; 10 bases fit TRBD1. V lost 0 bases to trimming and J lost 3 bases; unmatched junction nucleotides: 2. The CDR3 is made up of 17 amino acids. Germline-derived CDR1 and CDR2 are LGHNA and YNFKEQ. Here the CDR3 DNA reads TGTGCCAGCAGCCAAGACGGACAGGGGGTTGGGGCCAACGTCCTGACTTTC. Encoded protein: CASSQDGQGVGANVLTF.

This clonotype appeared a few times. One end of the junction does not line up with germline, which may come from a read error. The chain links TRBV29-1 to TRBJ2-1; TRBD2 matches at 8 bases. The CDR3 is 12 residues long. The germline gives CDR1 SQVTM, CDR2 ANQGSEA. The CDR3 reads CSVGGTSVNQNF. CDR3 DNA sequence: TGCAGCGTTGGGGGGACTAGTGTAAACCAAAACTTC.

This clonotype was found many times. The V and J genes are TRBV7-2 and TRBJ2-3; either TRBD1 or TRBD2 may fit D (6 bases each). The CDR3 runs to 14 residues. V lost 6 bases and J 3 bases, leaving 13 bases between the germline ends. Per the germline V gene, CDR1 is SGHTA and CDR2 is FQGNSA. The CDR3 sequence: CASSLGGRTDTQYF. CDR3 DNA: TGTGCCAGCAGTTTGGGGGGCAGGACAGATACGCAGTATTTT. The entire variable domain, with the rest obtained from reference TRBV7-2 and TRBJ2-3, is as follows: GAGVSQSPSNKVTEKGKDVELRCDPISGHTALYWYRQSLGQGLEFLIYFQGNSAPDKSGLPSDRFSAERTGGSVSTLTIQRTQQEDSAVYLCASSLGGRTDTQYFGPGTRLTVL.

This clonotype occurred a few times. This rearrangement joins TRBV29-1 to TRBJ1-2, with D possibly matching TRBD1 (5 bases). The CDR3 is 15 residues long. Germline V gene data show CDR1 as SQVTM and CDR2 as ANQGSEA. Between the trimmed V and J ends, which lost 0 bases and 0 bases, there was a span of 11 bases. The CDR3 coding sequence is TGCAGCGTTGAAGAGGGACCCGGAGCTAACTATGGCTACACCTTC. Translation gives CSVEEGPGANYGYTF.